Listed below are T cell receptor beta chains from one sample, sequenced in a study of blood T cell repertoires in COVID-19. TCRdb's table, derived via immunoSEQ multiplex PCR, lists solely in-frame clones and lacks some. The sample has roughly 180,000 clones; roughly nine tenths are singletons. What was sequenced was peripheral blood. Receptors originate from a man aged 65-85 years with active or convalescent COVID-19. Both conserved end residues are part of each CDR3. D genes are given only for firm matches. Clone size is stated in some rows and not others, as once, few, many or a class when expanded.

j_call,d_call,clone_size,v_call,cdr3_nt,cdr3_aa
TRBJ1-6,-,-,TRBV5-1,TGCGCCAGCAGCTTGGACAGGGCGAATTCACCCCTCCACTTT,CASSLDRANSPLHF
TRBJ2-1,TRBD1,few,TRBV24-1,TGTGCCACCAGTGATGGACAGGGGTTCCGAAATGAGCAGTTCTTC,CATSDGQGFRNEQFF
TRBJ2-5,-,-,TRBV7-2,TGTGCCAGCAGCTTAGGCAGCCAAGAGACCCAGTACTTC,CASSLGSQETQYF
TRBJ2-7,-,once,TRBV13,TGTGCCAGCAGCGGAGGACAGACCTACGAGCAGTACTTC,CASSGGQTYEQYF
TRBJ2-5,-,-,TRBV6-2/TRBV6-3,TGTGCCAGCAGTTACCAGGAACGATGGGAGACCCAGTACTTC,CASSYQERWETQYF
TRBJ2-2,-,-,TRBV6-6,TGTGCCAGCAGTTTTGAGACCGGGGAGCTGTTTTTT,CASSFETGELFF
TRBJ1-6,TRBD1,-,TRBV3-1/TRBV3-2,TGTGCCAGCAGCCAGACACAGGGGGGCAGCTCACCCCTCCACTTT,CASSQTQGGSSPLHF
TRBJ2-5,TRBD2,-,TRBV29-1,TGCAGCGTCGGACTAGCGGAAGAGACCCAGTACTTC,CSVGLAEETQYF
TRBJ2-3,-,-,TRBV28,TGTGCCAGCAGTTTACAGGGTACCACAGATACGCAGTATTTT,CASSLQGTTDTQYF
TRBJ2-5,-,once,TRBV3-1/TRBV3-2,TGTGCCAGCAGCCTTCTTCGAGGGAGCGGACAAGAGACCCAGTACTTC,CASSLLRGSGQETQYF
TRBJ1-6,-,few,TRBV4-1,TGCGCCAGCAGCCAAGGATTAGGGGGATATGATTCACCCCTCCACTTT,CASSQGLGGYDSPLHF
TRBJ2-2,-,-,TRBV5-6,TGTGCCAGCAGCCCGGTCCAGGGGAACACCGGGGAGCTGTTTTTT,CASSPVQGNTGELFF
TRBJ1-4,TRBD1,-,TRBV20-1,TGCAGTGCTAGTCCGGACAGGCCTGAAAAACTGTTTTTT,CSASPDRPEKLFF
TRBJ2-5,TRBD2,-,TRBV28,TGTGCCAGCAGTGGGACTAGCGGGAGGTTGTACCAAGAGACCCAGTACTTC,CASSGTSGRLYQETQYF
TRBJ2-1,TRBD1,-,TRBV30,TGTGCCTGGAGTGACGGGACAGCGCGTGGGGAGCAGTTCTTC,CAWSDGTARGEQFF
TRBJ1-1,-,-,TRBV5-8,TGTGCCAGCAGCTTTTCGTCGAACACTGAAGCTTTCTTT,CASSFSSNTEAFF
TRBJ2-3,-,-,TRBV7-8,TGTGCCAGCGGACGTTGGGAAGGACTACAAGCAGATACGCAGTATTTT,CASGRWEGLQADTQYF
TRBJ2-1,TRBD2,once,TRBV5-1,TGCGCCAGCAGCTTTGCGGGGGAAAGGGACAATGAGCAGTTCTTC,CASSFAGERDNEQFF
TRBJ1-6,TRBD1,few,TRBV27,TGTGCCAGCAGAAAGACAGGGAGCTCCTATAATTCACCCCTCCACTTT,CASRKTGSSYNSPLHF
TRBJ2-7,TRBD1,-,TRBV5-1,TGCGCCAGCAGCTTAGGCGGGACAGGGTGGCAGTACGAGCAGTACTTC,CASSLGGTGWQYEQYF
TRBJ1-1,-,-,TRBV28,TGTGCCAGCCGGTGGAACACTGAAGCTTTCTTT,CASRWNTEAFF
TRBJ2-7,TRBD2,-,TRBV27,TGTGCCAGCAGTTGGGGACTAGCGGGAACTTACGAGCAGTACTTC,CASSWGLAGTYEQYF
TRBJ1-6,-,-,TRBV30,TGTGCCTGGAGTGCCGGGTTGGATAATTCACCCCTCCACTTT,CAWSAGLDNSPLHF
TRBJ2-5,-,-,TRBV28,TGTGCCAGCAGAGCTATTCGGGGGACCCAGTACTTC,CASRAIRGTQYF
TRBJ2-7,TRBD1,-,TRBV28,TGTGCCAGCAGAAACCTCGACAGGGGCCACGAGCAGTACTTC,CASRNLDRGHEQYF
TRBJ1-6,TRBD1,-,TRBV3-1/TRBV3-2,TGTGCCAGCAGCCGCGTTTCTGGGACAGGGGGCTTGTCAACCCTCCACTTT,CASSRVSGTGGLSTLHF
TRBJ1-5,-,-,TRBV19,TGTGCCACAGGGGTCAGCAATCAGCCCCAGCATTTT,CATGVSNQPQHF
TRBJ2-3,TRBD2,-,TRBV15,TGTGCCACCAGCAGAGATGTGACTAGCGGGGGAGATACGCAGTATTTT,CATSRDVTSGGDTQYF
TRBJ2-7,TRBD2,-,TRBV4-3,TGCGCCAGCAGCCCTATAGCGGGAACCCACTACGAGCAGTACTTC,CASSPIAGTHYEQYF
TRBJ2-3,TRBD2,-,TRBV30,TGTGCCTGGAGCGAAGGACTAGCGGGGGCCACAGATACGCAGTATTTT,CAWSEGLAGATDTQYF
TRBJ2-6,-,-,TRBV4-3,TGCGCCAGCAGCCAGAGTAGCTCTGGGGCCAACGTCCTGACTTTC,CASSQSSSGANVLTF
TRBJ2-5,-,-,TRBV4-1,TGCGCCAGCAGCCAACACAGTAGCGGTCCCTCGTGGGAGACCCAGTACTTC,CASSQHSSGPSWETQYF